The present T cell receptor (beta chain) was sequenced within a study of human T cells and chemical hapten exposure. Time point given: patch test 2, 6 weeks after DPC sensitization. Treatment reported: therapeutic diphenylcyclopropenone sensitization with weekly scalp DPC. This clonotype was seen many times. V was shortened by 3 bases and J by 1 base, with 13 bases between the two germline ends. Germline V CDR1 and CDR2: DFQATT, SNEGSKA (reference sequence). This CDR3 has 15 amino acids. TCRdb re-called the RACE reads through MiXCR, storing one row per CDR3 protein. The sample yields about 78,000 distinct CDR3 sequences, 7.5% to 9.5% seen once.

The sequence derives from a woman in her forties or fifties with alopecia areata. Some clones in this sample may be carry-over from other donors' samples. The source was whole blood, collected in connection with sensitization to the hapten diphenylcyclopropenone (DPC). The chain is built from TRBV20-1 and TRBJ2-1; D ambiguous. The CDR3 is CSASPAWRSYNEQFF. The CDR3 DNA reads as TGCAGTGCTAGCCCAGCATGGAGATCCTACAATGAGCAGTTCTTC.